A single sample gave rise to the 12 T cell receptor beta chains below, sequenced in a study of blood T cell repertoires in COVID-19. The assay was immunoSEQ multiplex PCR, and TCRdb's table has in-frame clones only and misses some. This sample has 180,000 or so clones, with 86% found just once. Source material: peripheral blood. Every receptor here comes from a man in his late teens or twenties with acute or convalescent COVID-19.

J is TRBJ2-3 and V is TRBV2; possibly TRBD2 for D (5 bases). CDR3 size: 12 residues. V lost 5 bases, J lost 6 bases, and 9 bases lay in between. CDR1 is SNHLY, CDR2 FYNNEI, per germline. The DNA of the CDR3 is TGTGCCAGCAGTATTACGGGGGATACGCAGTATTTT. Its protein product is CASSITGDTQYF.

The sample holds one count of this clone. The chain combines TRBV28 with TRBJ1-2, with 8 bases matching TRBD1. Germline V lookup: CDR1 MDHEN, CDR2 SYDVKM. CDR3 size: 15 residues. The ends lost 5 bases at V and 4 bases at J; junction bases unmatched: 9. This CDR3 is CASSPDRAGSYGYTF. The CDR3 nucleotides read TGTGCCAGCAGTCCGGACAGGGCGGGTAGCTATGGCTACACCTTC.

The V gene is TRBV4-1, the J gene TRBJ1-1; D unresolved. The CDR3 spans 14 residues. Germline V lookup: CDR1 MGHRA, CDR2 YSYEKL. Trimming cost V 0 bases and J 2 bases, with 7 bases left between them. CDR3 loop: CASSQDVTNTEAFF. CDR3 DNA sequence: TGCGCCAGCAGCCAAGATGTCACTAACACTGAAGCTTTCTTT.

This sequence joins TRBV6-2 or TRBV6-3 and TRBJ2-1, with D possibly being TRBD1 (6 bases). The length of the CDR3 is 12 residues. In germline, CDR1 is MNHEY, CDR2 SVGEGT. The ends were cut back, 5 bases at V and 9 bases at J, with 11 bases in the middle. DNA of the CDR3: TGTGCCAGCAGTCTTCTAGGGGGTGAGCAGTTCTTC. This codes for CASSLLGGEQFF.

J is TRBJ1-2 and V is TRBV2; 8 nucleotides align to TRBD1. The CDR3 loop spans 14 amino acids. The germline V gene encodes CDR1 SNHLY and CDR2 FYNNEI. Germline trimming cut 5 bases from V and 4 bases from J; bases unmatched to any gene: 6. CDR3 sequence: CASSSQGGPYGYTF. In DNA form, the CDR3 reads TGTGCCAGCAGTTCACAGGGGGGACCCTATGGCTACACCTTC.

V usage is TRBV9 and J usage is TRBJ2-5; maybe TRBD2 (6 bases). V was pared by 4 bases and J by 2 bases, with 12 bases between. Germline lookup yields CDR1 SGDLS and CDR2 YYNGEE. This CDR3 contains 14 residues. The CDR3 DNA sequence: TGTGCCAGCAGCAACGGGGGAGGACAAGAGACCCAGTACTTC. Amino acid sequence: CASSNGGGQETQYF.

The chain employs TRBV7-9 and TRBJ2-5; D is unresolved. Germline V gives CDR1 SEHNR, CDR2 FQNEAQ (reference sequence). Between the trimmed V and J ends, which lost 5 bases and 0 bases, there was a span of 4 bases. This CDR3 is built from 12 residues. The CDR3 sequence is CASSPDQETQYF. CDR3 nucleotides: TGTGCCAGCAGCCCTGACCAAGAGACCCAGTACTTC.

The chain links TRBV27 to TRBJ2-1; 10 bases agree with TRBD2. CDR1 and CDR2 (germline): MNHEY, SMNVEV (reference sequence). The CDR3 is made up of 15 amino acids. V was pared by 4 bases and J by 4 bases, with 4 bases of the junction left unmatched. CDR3 in amino acids: CASSSPGLAYNEQFF. CDR3 DNA sequence: TGTGCCAGCAGTTCACCGGGACTAGCGTACAATGAGCAGTTCTTC.

The chain combines TRBV6-5 with TRBJ1-2; perhaps TRBD1 as D (5 bases). Germline assignment: CDR1 MNHEY and CDR2 SVGAGI. CDR3 length: 14 residues. V lost 6 bases, J lost 6 bases, and 17 bases lay in between. The CDR3 spells CASSNYQGRNGYTF. In nucleotides, the CDR3 is TGTGCCAGCAGCAACTATCAGGGAAGGAATGGCTACACCTTC.

This clone was counted a few times. The chain carries TRBV3-1 (or the pseudogene TRBV3-2) and TRBJ2-7; maybe TRBD1 (6 bases). V was shortened by 6 bases and J by 6 bases, with 15 bases between the two germline ends. The CDR3 runs to 13 residues. Germline CDR1 and CDR2: LGHDT and YNNKEL (reference sequence). This chain's CDR3 is CASRGAWPGEQYF. In nucleotides, the CDR3 is TGTGCCAGCAGGGGGGCTTGGCCCGGCGAGCAGTACTTC.

The V and J genes are TRBV6-2 or TRBV6-3 and TRBJ1-6; D remains ambiguous. V lost 3 bases, J lost 0 bases, and 6 bases lay in between. The CDR3 consists of 15 residues. CDR1 and CDR2 from the germline V gene are MNHEY and SVGEGT. CDR3 loop: CASSYESSYNSPLHF. CDR3 DNA sequence: TGTGCCAGCAGTTATGAGAGCTCCTATAATTCACCCCTCCACTTT.

This clone is a singleton in its sample. This chain links TRBV7-9 with TRBJ1-1, with D possibly being TRBD1 (6 bases). CDR1 is SEHNR and CDR2 is FQNEAQ in the germline V gene (reference sequence). The CDR3 totals 13 residues. Trimming left V 5 bases short and J 3 bases short, with 10 bases between. This chain's CDR3 is CASSLGGDTEAFF. CDR3 bases: TGTGCCAGCAGCCTAGGGGGAGACACTGAAGCTTTCTTT.